A single sample is the source of the 25 T cell receptor beta chains below, sequenced in a study of cytomegalovirus exposure and HLA in healthy donors. 13 Jbeta primers and 60 Vbeta primers were used for the PCR. Clones were read by immunoSEQ multiplex PCR, and TCRdb kept only the in-frame ones, dropping some. The table shows 150,000 or so clones, with over 60% occurring only once. Material: PBMCs. These TCRs come from a female donor in good health and CMV-seronegative.

The J gene is TRBJ1-1, the V gene TRBV28; 8 nucleotides align to TRBD1. Trimming removed 8 bases from V and 3 bases from J; junction bases left unmatched: 8. Germline loops: CDR1 MDHEN, CDR2 SYDVKM. This CDR3 is 14 amino acids long. The CDR3 loop is CASLRQGMYTEAFF. CDR3 DNA sequence: TGTGCCAGCCTACGACAGGGGATGTACACTGAAGCTTTCTTT.

This clone was detected a few times. This chain joins TRBV7-3 and TRBJ2-7, with D tentatively TRBD2 (6 bases). Trimming pared 5 bases from V and 4 bases from J, leaving 12 bases between. The CDR3 sequence is 13 residues long. The germline V gene has CDR1 SGHTA and CDR2 FQGTGA. CDR3 sequence: CASSPDYFYEQYF. In nucleotides, the CDR3 is TGTGCCAGCAGCCCGGACTATTTTTACGAGCAGTACTTC.

The rearrangement links TRBV7-2 to TRBJ1-4, with D hard to call. V lost 5 bases and J 12 bases, leaving 13 bases between the germline ends. Germline-derived CDR1 and CDR2 are SGHTA and FQGNSA. CDR3 length equals 12 residues. The CDR3 nucleotides read TGTGCCAGCAGCAGTAGCAGTGTGGAACTGTTTTTT. It specifies CASSSSSVELFF.

The rearrangement joins TRBV7-9 to TRBJ2-3, with a weak D call TRBD2 (6 bases). The V and J ends lost 1 base and 5 bases respectively, with 16 bases between them. The length of the CDR3 is 16 residues. The germline gives CDR1 SEHNR, CDR2 FQNEAQ (reference sequence). The CDR3 coding sequence is TGTGCCAGCAGCTTAGGCTCCCTCGGGGGTATAGATACGCAGTATTTT. This gives the protein CASSLGSLGGIDTQYF.

The genes are TRBV7-9 and TRBJ2-5; D is unclear. V was shortened by 8 bases and J by 2 bases, with 12 bases between the two germline ends. Germline values: CDR1 SEHNR, CDR2 FQNEAQ (reference sequence). This CDR3 is 13 amino acids long. CDR3 bases: TGTGCCAGCCTCCTAGGTGGACAAGAGACCCAGTACTTC. As protein: CASLLGGQETQYF.

The chain joins TRBV5-1 to TRBJ2-2, with 10 bases identical to TRBD1. The CDR3 totals 16 residues. After removal of 0 bases from V and 6 bases from J, the junction contained 5 bases not matched to a gene. Germline V lookup: CDR1 SGHRS, CDR2 YFSETQ. The CDR3 protein is CASSLDPGTGAGELFF. The CDR3 DNA is TGCGCCAGCAGCTTGGATCCCGGGACAGGGGCCGGGGAGCTGTTTTTT.

The chain couples TRBV29-1 to TRBJ2-7, with 8 nucleotides matching TRBD1. CDR3 length equals 13 residues. Germline V gives CDR1 SQVTM, CDR2 ANQGSEA. The junction had 3 bases not matched to a gene; V was cut back by 3 bases and J by 2 bases. The CDR3 sequence is CSVDGTGTYEQYF. The CDR3 DNA reads as TGCAGCGTTGACGGGACAGGAACCTACGAGCAGTACTTC.

This chain uses TRBV7-2 with TRBJ2-5; TRBD2 might be the D (5 bases). Trimming pared 8 bases from V and 5 bases from J, leaving 12 bases between. The CDR3 contains 12 residues. Germline V CDR1 and CDR2: SGHTA, FQGNSA. CDR3 in amino acids: CASGGLLETQYF. DNA of the CDR3: TGTGCCAGCGGCGGACTGCTCGAGACCCAGTACTTC. Supplemented by reference TRBV7-2 and TRBJ2-5, the full variable domain reads GAGVSQSPSNKVTEKGKDVELRCDPISGHTALYWYRQSLGQGLEFLIYFQGNSAPDKSGLPSDRFSAERTGGSVSTLTIQRTQQEDSAVYLCASGGLLETQYFGPGTRLLVL.

As for this clone: A junction boundary mismatches the germline segment, possibly from a read error. The genes are TRBV7-2 and TRBJ2-3; D is perhaps TRBD2 (5 bases). CDR1 and CDR2 from the germline V gene are SGHTA and FQGNSA. This CDR3 comprises 13 residues. CDR3: CASSLDLGLEARF. CDR3 sequence (DNA): TGTGCCAGCAGCTTAGATCTGGGTTTGGAGGCCCGCTTT.

As DNA, the CDR3 is TGTGCCAGCAGCGGCGGGGGTAGCAGCAATCAGCCCCAGCATTTT. It translates to CASSGGGSSNQPQHF. The V gene is TRBV9, the J gene TRBJ1-5, with D maybe TRBD1 (5 bases). V shed 3 bases and J shed 1 base, with 11 bases lying between them. The CDR3 runs to 15 residues. Germline V gene lookup returns CDR1 SGDLS and CDR2 YYNGEE.

The table lists this clone with a few counts. The chain has TRBV3-2 and TRBJ1-4. TRBV3-2 is shown as a pseudogene. This CDR3 spans 9 amino acids. The CDR3 region is CASICLLFF. The CDR3 DNA sequence: TGTGCCAGCATCTGTTTACTGTTTTTT.

V and J are TRBV10-3 and TRBJ2-3; D is possibly TRBD2 (5 bases). Looked up from germline, CDR1 is ENHRY and CDR2 is SYGVKD. This CDR3 is built from 14 residues. Trimming cost V 7 bases and J 0 bases, with 11 bases left between them. Written as DNA, the CDR3 is TGTGCCATCACTCGGGAAAGGAGCACAGATACGCAGTATTTT. Amino acids: CAITRERSTDTQYF.

This sequence joins TRBV28 and TRBJ1-3, with unresolved D. Trimming left V 1 base short and J 9 bases short, with 7 bases between. The CDR3 is made up of 12 amino acids. Germline CDR1 is MDHEN and CDR2 is SYDVKM. The CDR3 is CASSLSHSTIYF. The CDR3 DNA is TGTGCCAGCAGTTTATCCCATAGCACCATATATTTT.

Only a few counts were recorded for this clone. The chain recombines TRBV4-2 with TRBJ2-7; maybe TRBD2 (5 bases). V lost 0 bases and J 11 bases, leaving 14 bases between the germline ends. Per germline, CDR1 LGHNA and CDR2 YNFKEQ. The CDR3 is 13 amino acids. CDR3 DNA sequence: TGTGCCAGCAGCCAAGATCGGGGAAGGGAGAAGTACTTC. Residues: CASSQDRGREKYF.

This sequence joins TRBV5-4 and TRBJ2-5; weak D call: TRBD1 (6 bases). Germline V gene sequence: CDR1 SGHNT, CDR2 YYREEE (reference sequence). V was clipped by 3 bases and J by 11 bases, with 23 bases between them. The length of the CDR3 is 15 residues. CDR3 nucleotides: TGTGCCAGCAGCTCACAGACGGGACACGGGAAGGAGCAGTACTTC. Translated, it gives CASSSQTGHGKEQYF.

The chain uses TRBV4-2 and TRBJ2-6; TRBD2 matches 12 bases. The CDR3 is 19 amino acids. Trimming at V came to 3 bases and at J to 3 bases, leaving 9 bases not matched to a gene. The germline CDR1 and CDR2 sequences are LGHNA and YNFKEQ. CDR3 region: CASSHDLAGGPGGANVLTF. CDR3 DNA: TGTGCCAGCAGCCACGACCTAGCGGGAGGGCCAGGTGGGGCCAACGTCCTGACTTTC.

In its sample, this clone was seen once. The gene calls are TRBV23-1 and TRBJ1-5; D not resolved. TRBV23-1 falls under the ORF class, with uncertain function. The V end lost 8 bases, the J end lost 7 bases, and 9 bases lay between the germline ends. This CDR3 comprises 11 residues. The chain's CDR3 is CASVLAQPQHF. CDR3 bases: TGCGCCAGCGTGCTAGCGCAGCCCCAGCATTTT.

V gene TRBV11-3 combines with J gene TRBJ2-1; maybe TRBD2 (5 bases). The CDR3 runs to 15 residues. The germline V gene has CDR1 SGHNT and CDR2 YENEEA. V was pared by 2 bases and J by 6 bases, with 14 bases between. CDR3 region: CASSLSRTLSNEQFF. In nucleotides, the CDR3 is TGTGCCAGCAGCTTATCCCGGACTCTTAGCAATGAGCAGTTCTTC.

In this sample, this clone turned up a few times. The CDR3 bases are TGTGCCAGCAGTTACTCGGGAATGGGGGGAGCGGACACCATATATTTT. Translated: CASSYSGMGGADTIYF. This sequence joins TRBV6-5 and TRBJ1-3; D is possibly TRBD1 (5 bases). V was trimmed by 0 bases and J by 8 bases, leaving 17 bases between them. CDR1 is MNHEY and CDR2 is SVGAGI in the germline V gene. CDR3 length: 16 amino acids.

This clone was observed a single time. The J gene is TRBJ1-4, the V gene TRBV19; D call uncertain. V lost 6 bases and J lost 0, with 8 bases in between. The CDR3 spans 14 residues. CDR1 and CDR2 from the germline V gene are LNHDA and SQIVND (reference sequence). The CDR3 sequence is CASRQAATNEKLFF. The CDR3 bases are TGTGCCAGTAGGCAGGCCGCAACTAATGAAAAACTGTTTTTT. Looking up the rest from reference TRBV19 and TRBJ1-4 gives the full variable domain: DGGITQSPKYLFRKEGQNVTLSCEQNLNHDAMYWYRQDPGQGLRLIYYSQIVNDFQKGDIAEGYSVSREKKESFPLTVTSAQKNPTAFYLCASRQAATNEKLFFGSGTQLSVL.

This rearrangement joins TRBV6-5 to TRBJ1-2, with 12 bases lining up with TRBD1. The CDR3 is 16 residues long. Trimming at V came to 0 bases and at J to 7 bases, leaving 6 bases not matched to a gene. Germline assignment: CDR1 MNHEY and CDR2 SVGAGI. The CDR3 region is CASSYSRDRGRAGYTF. DNA for the CDR3: TGTGCCAGCAGTTACTCCCGGGACAGGGGGCGCGCTGGCTACACCTTC.

This clone was counted between two and nine times. The rearrangement links TRBV5-4 to TRBJ2-7; 8 nucleotides line up with TRBD2. Trimming removed 3 bases from V and 4 bases from J; junction bases left unmatched: 9. Looked up from germline, CDR1 is SGHNT and CDR2 is YYREEE (reference sequence). The CDR3 covers 15 residues. The CDR3 coding sequence is TGTGCCAGCAGCTCCCCAAGCGGGAGAGAGTACGAGCAGTACTTC. Translation gives CASSSPSGREYEQYF.

This clone turned up a few times. V gene TRBV4-1 combines with J gene TRBJ2-7, with 8 bases that match TRBD1. CDR1 is MGHRA and CDR2 is YSYEKL in the germline V gene. Losses at the gene ends were 6 bases for V and 2 bases for J; bases not matched to a gene: 6. The CDR3 sequence is 14 residues long. CDR3 protein: CASSHRDRPYEQYF. The CDR3, as DNA: TGCGCCAGCAGTCACCGGGACAGGCCCTACGAGCAGTACTTC.

This clone was counted only a few times. This sequence joins TRBV5-5 and TRBJ2-7; D might be TRBD1 (6 bases). This CDR3 region has 14 residues. Germline-derived CDR1 and CDR2 are SGHKS and YYEKEE (reference sequence). V lost 5 bases to trimming and J lost 0 bases, with 12 bases between them. This CDR3 is CASRRRQDSYEQYF. In DNA, the CDR3 is TGTGCCAGCAGACGGCGACAGGACTCCTACGAGCAGTACTTC. The variable domain in full, completed from reference TRBV5-5 and TRBJ2-7, reads DAGVTQSPTHLIKTRGQQVTLRCSPISGHKSVSWYQQVLGQGPQFIFQYYEKEERGRGNFPDRFSARQFPNYSSELNVNALLLGDSALYLCASRRRQDSYEQYFGPGTRLTVT.

This clone is a singleton in its sample. The chain has TRBV10-3 and TRBJ1-2, with 9 positions matching TRBD1. From germline, CDR1 is ENHRY and CDR2 SYGVKD. The V segment lost 5 bases and the J segment 8 bases; nucleotides outside the gene matches: 9. The CDR3 is 14 residues long. The chain's CDR3 is CAISSAGQGKGYTF. The CDR3, as DNA: TGTGCCATCAGTAGCGCGGGACAGGGTAAGGGCTACACCTTC.